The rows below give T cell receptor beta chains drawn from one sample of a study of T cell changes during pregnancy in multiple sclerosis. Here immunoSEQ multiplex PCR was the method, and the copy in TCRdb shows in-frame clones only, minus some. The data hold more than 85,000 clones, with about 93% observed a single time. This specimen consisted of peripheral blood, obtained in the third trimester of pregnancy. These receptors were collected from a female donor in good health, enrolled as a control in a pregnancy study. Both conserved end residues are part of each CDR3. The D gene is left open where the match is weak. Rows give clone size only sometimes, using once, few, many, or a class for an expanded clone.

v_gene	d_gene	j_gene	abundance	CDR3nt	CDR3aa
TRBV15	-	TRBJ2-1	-	TGTGCCACCAGCAGAGAACACCAGCACAGGAATGAGCAGTTCTTC	CATSREHQHRNEQFF
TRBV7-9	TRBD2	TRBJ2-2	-	TGTGCCAGCAGCTCATTAGCGGGAGAGCGGACCGGGGAGCTGTTTTTT	CASSSLAGERTGELFF
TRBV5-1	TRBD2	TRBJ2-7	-	TGCGCCAGCAGCTTCTACAGGGGCCCTAGCGGGAGCTCCTACGAGCAGTACTTC	CASSFYRGPSGSSYEQYF
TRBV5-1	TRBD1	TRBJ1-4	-	TGCGCCAGCAGCTTGGCAGGACAGGGGGCGGAAAAACTGTTTTTT	CASSLAGQGAEKLFF
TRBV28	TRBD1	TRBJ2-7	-	TGTGCCAGCAGTCCTACAGGGGCCCTGAGCTCCTACGAGCAGTACTTC	CASSPTGALSSYEQYF
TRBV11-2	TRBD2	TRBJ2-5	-	TGTGCCAGCAGCTTACTCCTAGCGGGATATGAGACCCAGTACTTC	CASSLLLAGYETQYF
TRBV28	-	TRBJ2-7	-	TGTGCCAGCATGAGGCCCTACGAGCAGTACTTC	CASMRPYEQYF
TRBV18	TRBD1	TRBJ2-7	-	TGTGCCAGCTCGACGGGACAGGGGTACTCCTACGAGCAGTACTTC	CASSTGQGYSYEQYF
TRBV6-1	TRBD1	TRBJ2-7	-	TGTGCCAGCAGTCTAGACAGGGAGTTTTACGAGCAGTACTTC	CASSLDREFYEQYF
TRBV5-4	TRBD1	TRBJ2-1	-	TGTGCCAGCAGTTCGGGACAGGGTATCTACAATGAGCAGTTCTTC	CASSSGQGIYNEQFF
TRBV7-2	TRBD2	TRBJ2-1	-	TGTGCCAGCAGCAAGAGAGCTAGCGGAAGATCACATGAGCAGTTCTTC	CASSKRASGRSHEQFF
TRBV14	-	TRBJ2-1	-	TGTGCCAGCAGCCAAAACCGCGACAGGCTTTTTCACTACAATGAGCAGTTCTTC	CASSQNRDRLFHYNEQFF
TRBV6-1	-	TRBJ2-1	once	TGTGCCAGCAGTGCGACTAGCTACAATGAGCAGTTCTTC	CASSATSYNEQFF
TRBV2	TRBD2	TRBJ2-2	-	TGTGCCAGCAGTGAACGGGGGGGCCGGTGGGGGGAGCTGTTTTTT	CASSERGGRWGELFF
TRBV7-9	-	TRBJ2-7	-	TGTGCCAGCAGGAGAAGCCAAACCGAGCAGGAGTACTTC	CASRRSQTEQEYF
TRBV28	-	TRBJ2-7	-	TGTGCCAGCAGTCCCGGGTCTGGTCGGCTTTTTCACTACGAGCAGTACTTC	CASSPGSGRLFHYEQYF
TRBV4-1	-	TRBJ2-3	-	TGCGCCAGCAGCCAACGGGTCCCGACAGAATTTTCTAGCACAGATACGCAGTATTTT	CASSQRVPTEFSSTDTQYF
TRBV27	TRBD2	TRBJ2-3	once	TGTGCCAGCAGTTTCCTGACTAGCGGCACAGATACGCAGTATTTT	CASSFLTSGTDTQYF